The present T cell receptor beta chain was sequenced within a study of blood T cell repertoires in COVID-19. Overall study context: PBMCs, B-cell-depleted T cells, or T cells were the source of the cDNA or gDNA that made up the material.

Original handling: Quantification of nucleated cells was approximated via reference gene primer amplification. TCRdb's table, derived via immunoSEQ multiplex PCR, lists solely in-frame clones and lacks some. V, J and clone size reflect that table, while D and trimming were determined from the DNA. The profile shows under 350,000 clones, roughly 85% of them singletons. Germline CDR1 SNHLY, CDR2 FYNNEI. The ends were cut back, 4 bases at V and 5 bases at J, with 20 bases in the middle. This CDR3 is 16 amino acids long. This receptor was identified in a human donor in a cohort sampled during active COVID-19. The sample was peripheral blood. The chain joins TRBV2 to TRBJ2-5; D is possibly TRBD2 (6 bases). The CDR3 spells CASSASETRVGETQYF. The CDR3 nucleotides read TGTGCCAGCAGTGCCTCCGAGACTAGGGTTGGGGAGACCCAGTACTTC. The variable domain in full, completed from reference TRBV2 and TRBJ2-5, reads EPEVTQTPSHQVTQMGQEVILRCVPISNHLYFYWYRQILGQKVEFLVSFYNNEISEKSEIFDDQFSVERPDGSNFTLKIRSTKLEDSAMYFCASSASETRVGETQYFGPGTRLLVL.